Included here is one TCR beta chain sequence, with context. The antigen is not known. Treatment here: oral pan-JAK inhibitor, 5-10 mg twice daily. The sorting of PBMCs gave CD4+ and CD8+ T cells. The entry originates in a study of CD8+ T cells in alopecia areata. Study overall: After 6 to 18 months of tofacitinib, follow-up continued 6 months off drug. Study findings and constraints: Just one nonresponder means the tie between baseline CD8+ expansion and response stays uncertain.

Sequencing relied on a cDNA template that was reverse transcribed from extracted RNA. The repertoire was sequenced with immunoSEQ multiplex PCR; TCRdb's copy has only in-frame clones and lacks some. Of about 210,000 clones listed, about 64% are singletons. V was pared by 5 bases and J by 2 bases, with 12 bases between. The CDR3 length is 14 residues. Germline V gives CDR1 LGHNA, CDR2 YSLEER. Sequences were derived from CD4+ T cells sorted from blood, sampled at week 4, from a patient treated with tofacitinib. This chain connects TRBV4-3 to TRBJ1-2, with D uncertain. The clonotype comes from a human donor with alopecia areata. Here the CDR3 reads CASSSRRVNYGYTF. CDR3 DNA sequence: TGCGCCAGCAGCTCCCGGCGGGTAAACTATGGCTACACCTTC.